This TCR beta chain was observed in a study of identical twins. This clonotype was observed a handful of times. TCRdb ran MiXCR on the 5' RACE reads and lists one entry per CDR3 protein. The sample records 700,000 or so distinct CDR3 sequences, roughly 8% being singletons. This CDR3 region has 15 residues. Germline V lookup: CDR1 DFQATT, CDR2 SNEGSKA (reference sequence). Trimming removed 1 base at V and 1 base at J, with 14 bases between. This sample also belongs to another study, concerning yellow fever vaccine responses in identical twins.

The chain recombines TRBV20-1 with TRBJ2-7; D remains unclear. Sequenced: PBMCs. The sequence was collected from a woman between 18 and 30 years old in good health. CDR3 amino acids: CSARVYDDLSYEQYF. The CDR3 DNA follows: TGCAGTGCTAGAGTCTACGATGACTTATCCTACGAGCAGTACTTC.